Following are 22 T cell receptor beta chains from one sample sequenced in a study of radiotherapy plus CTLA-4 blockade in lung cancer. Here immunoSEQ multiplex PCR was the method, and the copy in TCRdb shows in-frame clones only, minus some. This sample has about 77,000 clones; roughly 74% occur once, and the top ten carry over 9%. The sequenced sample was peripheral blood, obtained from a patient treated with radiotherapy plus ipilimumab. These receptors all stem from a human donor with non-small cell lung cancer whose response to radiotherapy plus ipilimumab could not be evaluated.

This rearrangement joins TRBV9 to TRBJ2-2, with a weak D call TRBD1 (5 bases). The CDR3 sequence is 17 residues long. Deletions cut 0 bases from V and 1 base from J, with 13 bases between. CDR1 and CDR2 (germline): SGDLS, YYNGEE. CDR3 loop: CASSVAGAGWNTGELFF. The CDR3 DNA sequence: TGTGCCAGCAGCGTAGCTGGGGCCGGGTGGAACACCGGGGAGCTGTTTTTT.

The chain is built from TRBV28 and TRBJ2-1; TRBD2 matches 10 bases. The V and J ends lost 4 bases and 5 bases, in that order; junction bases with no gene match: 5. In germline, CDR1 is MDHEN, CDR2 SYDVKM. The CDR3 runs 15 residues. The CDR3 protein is CASSSLAGQDNEQFF. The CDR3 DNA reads TGTGCCAGCAGTTCACTAGCGGGGCAGGACAATGAGCAGTTCTTC. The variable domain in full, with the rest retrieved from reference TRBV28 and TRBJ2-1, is DVKVTQSSRYLVKRTGEKVFLECVQDMDHENMFWYRQDPGLGLRLIYFSYDVKMKEKGDIPEGYSVSREKKERFSLILESASTNQTSMYLCASSSLAGQDNEQFFGPGTRLTVL.

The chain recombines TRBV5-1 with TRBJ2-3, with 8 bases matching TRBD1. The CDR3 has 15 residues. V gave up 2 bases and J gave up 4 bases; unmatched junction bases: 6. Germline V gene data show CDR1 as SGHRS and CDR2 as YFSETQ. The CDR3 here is CASSLSQQGADTQYF. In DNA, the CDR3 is TGCGCCAGCAGCTTAAGTCAACAGGGGGCAGATACGCAGTATTTT.

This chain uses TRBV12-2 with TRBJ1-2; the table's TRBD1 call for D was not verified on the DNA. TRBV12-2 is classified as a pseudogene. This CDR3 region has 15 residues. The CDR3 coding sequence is TGTGCAAGTCGCTTAGTTACAGGGGCCGGTAATGGCTACACCTTC. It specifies CASRLVTGAGNGYTF.

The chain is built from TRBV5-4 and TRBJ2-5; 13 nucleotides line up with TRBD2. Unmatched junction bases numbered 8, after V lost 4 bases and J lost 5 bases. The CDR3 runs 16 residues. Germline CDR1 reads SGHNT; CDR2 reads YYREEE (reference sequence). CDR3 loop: CASSAGTSGIGETQYF. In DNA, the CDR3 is TGTGCCAGCAGCGCCGGGACTAGCGGGATCGGGGAGACCCAGTACTTC.

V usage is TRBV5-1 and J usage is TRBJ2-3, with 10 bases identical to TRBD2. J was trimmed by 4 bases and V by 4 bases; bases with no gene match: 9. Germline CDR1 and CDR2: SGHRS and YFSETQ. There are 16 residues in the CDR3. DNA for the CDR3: TGCGCCAGCAGCCTCTCAGCGGGAGGGATAGCAGATACGCAGTATTTT. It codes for CASSLSAGGIADTQYF. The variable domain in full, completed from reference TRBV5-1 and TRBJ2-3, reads KAGVTQTPRYLIKTRGQQVTLSCSPISGHRSVSWYQQTPGQGLQFLFEYFSETQRNKGNFPGRFSGRQFSNSRSEMNVSTLELGDSALYLCASSLSAGGIADTQYFGPGTRLTVL.

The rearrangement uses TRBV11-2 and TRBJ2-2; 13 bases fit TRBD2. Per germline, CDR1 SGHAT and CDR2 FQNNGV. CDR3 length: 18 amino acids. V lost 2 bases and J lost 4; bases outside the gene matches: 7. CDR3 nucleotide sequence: TGTGCCAGCAGCTTACAACTAGCGGGGGGGCAGGGCACCGGGGAGCTGTTTTTT. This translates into CASSLQLAGGQGTGELFF.

The CDR3 DNA reads as TGTGCCAGCAGTTTTTACCGAGACAGCCCCTACGAGCAGTACTTC. Its translation: CASSFYRDSPYEQYF. V usage is TRBV27 and J usage is TRBJ2-7, with D perhaps matching TRBD1 (5 bases). Trimming removed 3 bases from V and 2 bases from J, with 14 bases in between. The CDR3 has 15 residues. Looked up from germline, CDR1 is MNHEY and CDR2 is SMNVEV (reference sequence).

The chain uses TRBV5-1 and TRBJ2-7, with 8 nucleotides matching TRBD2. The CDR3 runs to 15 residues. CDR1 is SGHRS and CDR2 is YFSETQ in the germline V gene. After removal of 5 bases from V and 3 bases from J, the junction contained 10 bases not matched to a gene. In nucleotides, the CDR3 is TGCGCCAGCAGTCTTCTAGCGGGTGTTGACTACGAGCAGTACTTC. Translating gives CASSLLAGVDYEQYF.

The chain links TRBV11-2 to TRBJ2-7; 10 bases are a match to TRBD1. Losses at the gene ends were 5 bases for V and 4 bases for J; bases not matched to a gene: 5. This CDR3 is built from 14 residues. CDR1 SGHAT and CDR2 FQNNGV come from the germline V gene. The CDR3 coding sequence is TGTGCCAGCAGCCGCTGGGACAGGGGTTACGAGCAGTACTTC. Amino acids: CASSRWDRGYEQYF.

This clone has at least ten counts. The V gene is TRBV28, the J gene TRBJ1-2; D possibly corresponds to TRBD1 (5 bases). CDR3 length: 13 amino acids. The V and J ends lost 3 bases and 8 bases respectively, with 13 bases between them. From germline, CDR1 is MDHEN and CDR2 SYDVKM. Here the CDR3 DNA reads TGTGCCAGCAGTTTGGGGCAGGGAAACGGCTACACCTTC. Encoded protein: CASSLGQGNGYTF.

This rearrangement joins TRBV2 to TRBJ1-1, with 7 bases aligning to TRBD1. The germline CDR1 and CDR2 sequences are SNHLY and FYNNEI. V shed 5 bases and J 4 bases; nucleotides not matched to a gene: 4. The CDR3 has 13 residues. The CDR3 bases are TGTGCCAGCAGTCAGGGGGGTAGCACTGAAGCTTTCTTT. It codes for CASSQGGSTEAFF.

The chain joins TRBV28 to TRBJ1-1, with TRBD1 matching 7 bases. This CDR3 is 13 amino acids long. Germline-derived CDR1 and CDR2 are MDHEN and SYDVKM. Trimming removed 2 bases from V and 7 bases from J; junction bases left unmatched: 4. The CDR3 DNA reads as TGTGCCAGCAGTTTAGCCGACAGGGTTGAAGCTTTCTTT. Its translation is CASSLADRVEAFF.

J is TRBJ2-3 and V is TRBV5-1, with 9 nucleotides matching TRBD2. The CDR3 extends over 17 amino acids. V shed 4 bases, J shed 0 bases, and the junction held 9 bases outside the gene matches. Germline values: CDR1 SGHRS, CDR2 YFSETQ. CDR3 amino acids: CASSPSSGEPSTDTQYF. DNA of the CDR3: TGCGCCAGCAGCCCCTCTAGCGGGGAGCCTAGCACAGATACGCAGTATTTT.

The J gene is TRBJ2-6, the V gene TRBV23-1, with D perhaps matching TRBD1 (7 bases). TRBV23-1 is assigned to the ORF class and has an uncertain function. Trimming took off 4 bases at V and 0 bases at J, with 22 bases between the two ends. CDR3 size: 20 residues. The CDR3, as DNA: TGCGCCAGCAGTCGGTGGTGGGGGGACAGCTTCTACTCTGGGGCCAACGTCCTGACTTTC. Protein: CASSRWWGDSFYSGANVLTF.

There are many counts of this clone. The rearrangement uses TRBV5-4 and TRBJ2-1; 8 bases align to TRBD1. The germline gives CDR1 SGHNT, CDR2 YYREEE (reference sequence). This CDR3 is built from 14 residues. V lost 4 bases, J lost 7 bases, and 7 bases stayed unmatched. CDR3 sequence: CASSPRTGLNEQFF. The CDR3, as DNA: TGTGCCAGCAGCCCGCGGACAGGGCTTAATGAGCAGTTCTTC.

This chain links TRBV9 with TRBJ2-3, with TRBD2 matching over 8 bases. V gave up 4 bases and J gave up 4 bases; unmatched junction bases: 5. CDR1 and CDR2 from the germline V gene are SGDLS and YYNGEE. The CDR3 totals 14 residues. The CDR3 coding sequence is TGTGCCAGCAGCCTCGGGGGGGGCCCAGATACGCAGTATTTT. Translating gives CASSLGGGPDTQYF.

The CDR3 DNA is TGTGCCAGCAGTCTAAGAGCGGGAGGTTCAGATACGCAGTATTTT. This gives the protein CASSLRAGGSDTQYF. The V call is TRBV6-1, the J call TRBJ2-3; the match to TRBD2 covers 9 bases. The CDR3 is 15 amino acids. The V segment lost 5 bases and the J segment 4 bases; nucleotides outside the gene matches: 7. Germline-derived CDR1 and CDR2 are MNHNS and SASEGT.

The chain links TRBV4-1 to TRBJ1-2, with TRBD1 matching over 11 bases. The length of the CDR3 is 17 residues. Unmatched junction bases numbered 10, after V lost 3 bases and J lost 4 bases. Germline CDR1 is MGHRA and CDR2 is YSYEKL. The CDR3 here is CASSHAGTGGLGYGYTF. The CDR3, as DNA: TGCGCCAGCAGCCACGCCGGGACAGGGGGATTAGGCTATGGCTACACCTTC.

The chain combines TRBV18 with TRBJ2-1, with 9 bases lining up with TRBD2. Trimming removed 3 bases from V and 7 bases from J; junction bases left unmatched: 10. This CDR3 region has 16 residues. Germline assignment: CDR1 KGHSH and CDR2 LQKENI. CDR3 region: CASSPRGAGGGNEQFF. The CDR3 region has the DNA TGTGCCAGCTCACCGAGAGGAGCGGGAGGAGGAAATGAGCAGTTCTTC.

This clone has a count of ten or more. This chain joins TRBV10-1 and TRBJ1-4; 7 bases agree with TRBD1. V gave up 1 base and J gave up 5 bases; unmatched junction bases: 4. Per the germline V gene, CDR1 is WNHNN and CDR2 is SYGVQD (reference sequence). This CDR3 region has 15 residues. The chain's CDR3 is CASSELDRKNEKLFF. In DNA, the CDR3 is TGCGCCAGCAGTGAGTTGGACAGGAAAAATGAAAAACTGTTTTTT.

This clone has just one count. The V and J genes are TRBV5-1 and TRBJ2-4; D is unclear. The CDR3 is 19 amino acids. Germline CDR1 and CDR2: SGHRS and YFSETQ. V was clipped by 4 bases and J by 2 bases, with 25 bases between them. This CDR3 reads CASSGSPRSGIITKNIQYF. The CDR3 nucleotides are TGCGCCAGCAGCGGTAGTCCCAGGTCAGGTATTATTACCAAAAACATTCAGTACTTC.